This T cell receptor beta chain was captured in a study of blood T cell repertoires in COVID-19. Study at large: Collection of acute and convalescent COVID-19 samples took place in the United States, Italy and Spain. PBMCs, B-cell-depleted T cells, or T cells were the source of the cDNA or gDNA that made up the material.

Original processing methods: The assay estimated nucleated cells by amplifying reference gene primers. TCRdb's table, derived via immunoSEQ multiplex PCR, lists solely in-frame clones and lacks some. The D gene and trimming were derived from the DNA, and the V and J assignments and clone size from that table. In the table there are about 240,000 clones, roughly 87% of which are singletons. Germline V gene sequence: CDR1 SNHLY, CDR2 FYNNEI. The CDR3 sequence is 13 residues long. Trimming cost V 6 bases and J 6 bases, with 15 bases left between them. The chain uses TRBV2 and TRBJ2-7; D ambiguous. Sequenced: peripheral blood. The receptor was derived from a man between 60 and 75 years old who had recovered from COVID-19. CDR3 region: CASRRPGTPEQYV. CDR3 nucleotide sequence: TGTGCCAGCAGGAGGCCCGGTACGCCCGAGCAGTACGTC.